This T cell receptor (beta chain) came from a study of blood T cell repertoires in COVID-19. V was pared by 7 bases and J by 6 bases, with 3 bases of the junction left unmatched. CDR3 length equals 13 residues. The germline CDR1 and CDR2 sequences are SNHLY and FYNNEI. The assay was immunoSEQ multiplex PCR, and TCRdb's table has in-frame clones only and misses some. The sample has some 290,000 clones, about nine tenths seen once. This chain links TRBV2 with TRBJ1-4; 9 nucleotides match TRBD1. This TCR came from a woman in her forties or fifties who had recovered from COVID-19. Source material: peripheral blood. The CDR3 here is CASTRDRDEKLFF. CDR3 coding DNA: TGTGCCAGCACCCGGGACAGGGATGAAAAACTGTTTTTT.